This T cell receptor beta chain was found in a study of control samples from healthy donors and cancer patients. The CDR3 is 14 amino acids. Germline lookup yields CDR1 SGHRS and CDR2 YFSETQ. V was shortened by 4 bases and J by 4 bases, with 9 bases between the two germline ends. The repertoire was sequenced with immunoSEQ multiplex PCR; TCRdb's copy has only in-frame clones and lacks some. The sample has about 100,000 clones, roughly 87% seen once; the top ten hold under 20%. The receptor was derived from a woman aged 45-65 years in good health. The chain carries TRBV5-1 and TRBJ1-6; D is undetermined. The sequenced sample consisted of blood. CDR3 amino acids: CASSGGRYNSPLHF. The CDR3 bases are TGCGCCAGCAGCGGTGGGAGATATAATTCACCCCTCCACTTT. Full variable domain (outside the CDR3, taken from reference TRBV5-1 and TRBJ1-6): KAGVTQTPRYLIKTRGQQVTLSCSPISGHRSVSWYQQTPGQGLQFLFEYFSETQRNKGNFPGRFSGRQFSNSRSEMNVSTLELGDSALYLCASSGGRYNSPLHFGNGTRLTVT.